These 28 T cell receptor beta chains share one sample of origin, sequenced in a study of cytomegalovirus exposure and HLA in healthy donors. Use of 60 Vbeta and 13 Jbeta primers characterized the PCR. Sequencing used immunoSEQ multiplex PCR; TCRdb keeps in-frame clones, though not all of them. The sample has 100,000 to 150,000 clones, approximately 80% seen once. What was sequenced was PBMCs. These receptors were obtained from a woman aged 40 to 50 in good health and CMV-seropositive.

The rearrangement uses TRBV9 and TRBJ2-3, with TRBD2 as a possible D gene (7 bases). This CDR3 is 14 amino acids long. V shed 0 bases and J shed 6 bases, with 11 bases lying between them. The germline CDR1 and CDR2 sequences are SGDLS and YYNGEE. This chain's CDR3 is CASSVGGGQDTQYF. CDR3 coding DNA: TGTGCCAGCAGCGTAGGCGGGGGCCAGGATACGCAGTATTTT.

The J gene is TRBJ1-1, the V gene TRBV4-2, with D perhaps matching TRBD1 (6 bases). The ends were cut back, 2 bases at V and 5 bases at J, with 18 bases in the middle. This CDR3 contains 16 residues. The V gene's germline CDR1 is LGHNA and CDR2 YNFKEQ. The DNA for the CDR3 is TGTGCCAGCAGCCAAAAAGCGGACAGAGTAGGAACTGAAGCTTTCTTT. This translates into CASSQKADRVGTEAFF.

This clone was counted only a few times. The CDR3 region is CASSPSDLDADTQYF. The CDR3 coding sequence is TGTGCCAGCAGCCCTAGCGATCTAGATGCAGATACGCAGTATTTT. The chain recombines TRBV13 with TRBJ2-3, with D perhaps TRBD2 (6 bases). This CDR3 is built from 15 residues. Germline V lookup: CDR1 PRHDT, CDR2 FYEKMQ (reference sequence). V lost 5 bases and J lost 4, with 16 bases in between.

The J gene is TRBJ2-3, the V gene TRBV19; 9 positions match TRBD1. CDR1 is LNHDA, CDR2 SQIVND, per germline (reference sequence). The CDR3 covers 14 residues. The trim removed 3 bases at V and 9 bases at J, leaving 7 bases unmatched. CDR3 in DNA: TGTGCCAGTAGTATGACGACAGGGGGACAAACGCAGTATTTT. It translates to CASSMTTGGQTQYF.

The rearrangement joins TRBV6-6 to TRBJ1-2, with D perhaps TRBD1 (5 bases). Per germline, CDR1 MNHNY and CDR2 SVGAGI (reference sequence). Trimming removed 8 bases from V and 0 bases from J, with 10 bases in between. The CDR3 runs to 13 residues. DNA for the CDR3: TGTGCCAGCTCAGGGTCTCCTAACTATGGCTACACCTTC. Amino acid sequence: CASSGSPNYGYTF.

V and J are TRBV9 and TRBJ2-1, with a weak D call TRBD1 (6 bases). The CDR3 is 14 amino acids. Looked up from germline, CDR1 is SGDLS and CDR2 is YYNGEE. V lost 6 bases and J lost 0, with 10 bases in between. This chain's CDR3 is CASNGGSSYNEQFF. DNA of the CDR3: TGTGCCAGCAATGGGGGCAGCTCCTACAATGAGCAGTTCTTC.

The chain uses TRBV10-3 and TRBJ1-4; TRBD1 matches 8 bases. Per the germline V gene, CDR1 is ENHRY and CDR2 is SYGVKD. This CDR3 has 14 amino acids. Trimming cost V 5 bases and J 8 bases; bases outside gene matches: 7. CDR3 sequence: CAISFGTGGEKLFF. DNA of the CDR3: TGTGCCATCAGTTTCGGGACAGGAGGAGAAAAACTGTTTTTT.

This chain links TRBV7-8 with TRBJ2-7; the D gene is possibly TRBD1 (6 bases). Germline CDR1 reads SGHVS; CDR2 reads FQNEAQ. The CDR3 contains 15 residues. The V end was cut by 5 bases, the J end by 3 bases, with 17 bases between. This chain's CDR3 is CASSQIGQTFYEQYF. CDR3 sequence (DNA): TGTGCCAGCAGCCAGATAGGACAGACATTCTACGAGCAGTACTTC.

This sequence joins TRBV7-2 and TRBJ2-1; the match to TRBD2 covers 7 bases. The germline V gene encodes CDR1 SGHTA and CDR2 FQGNSA. The CDR3 covers 15 residues. Trimming at V came to 1 base and at J to 9 bases, leaving 9 bases not matched to a gene. CDR3: CASSLGDYHRPEQFF. The CDR3 DNA reads as TGTGCCAGCAGCTTAGGGGACTACCACCGACCTGAGCAGTTCTTC.

The rearrangement joins TRBV5-1 to TRBJ2-6; perhaps TRBD1 as D (6 bases). V was shortened by 2 bases and J by 4 bases, with 22 bases between the two germline ends. Germline values: CDR1 SGHRS, CDR2 YFSETQ. The CDR3 loop spans 19 amino acids. CDR3 amino acids: CASSFSPQGRALGANVLTF. As DNA, the CDR3 is TGCGCCAGCAGCTTTTCTCCTCAGGGGAGAGCTCTGGGGGCCAACGTCCTGACTTTC.

J is TRBJ2-5 and V is TRBV9; TRBD1 aligns across 7 bases. CDR3 length: 15 residues. CDR1 is SGDLS and CDR2 is YYNGEE in the germline V gene. V was pared by 0 bases and J by 1 base, with 3 bases of the junction left unmatched. The CDR3 sequence is CASSVDGQAQETQYF. CDR3 sequence (DNA): TGTGCCAGCAGCGTAGATGGACAGGCCCAAGAGACCCAGTACTTC.

The V call is TRBV5-6, the J call TRBJ1-1, with 9 bases aligning to TRBD1. Germline V gene lookup returns CDR1 SGHDT and CDR2 YYEEEE. This CDR3 has 16 amino acids. V was pared by 0 bases and J by 0 bases, with 3 bases of the junction left unmatched. The CDR3 DNA reads as TGTGCCAGCAGCTTGGGAGGACAGGGGATGAACACTGAAGCTTTCTTT. The encoded protein is CASSLGGQGMNTEAFF.

In nucleotides, the CDR3 is TGTGCCAGCAGCCGACCGGGTCCAACCGGGGAGCTGTTTTTT. The encoded protein is CASSRPGPTGELFF. V usage is TRBV27 and J usage is TRBJ2-2; D gene ambiguous. The CDR3 runs 14 residues. Germline-derived CDR1 and CDR2 are MNHEY and SMNVEV (reference sequence). V gave up 6 bases and J gave up 5 bases, with 13 bases separating them.

The V gene is TRBV27, the J gene TRBJ2-4; maybe TRBD1 (6 bases). V shed 6 bases and J shed 1 base, with 25 bases lying between them. The CDR3 runs to 19 residues. In germline, CDR1 is MNHEY, CDR2 SMNVEV (reference sequence). The CDR3 region has the DNA TGTGCCAGCAGCCCCAGGGGTATATGGGCAGAACATGCCAAAAACATTCAGTACTTC. Its translation: CASSPRGIWAEHAKNIQYF.

This clone was seen only a few times. The V call is TRBV5-1, the J call TRBJ2-3, with TRBD2 matching 16 bases. The CDR3 is 19 amino acids. Germline CDR1 is SGHRS and CDR2 is YFSETQ. J was trimmed by 0 bases and V by 4 bases; bases with no gene match: 8. CDR3: CASSGAGTSGGASTDTQYF. DNA of the CDR3: TGCGCCAGCAGCGGCGCCGGGACTAGCGGGGGGGCTAGCACAGATACGCAGTATTTT.

The rearrangement uses TRBV7-9 and TRBJ1-5; the D gene is possibly TRBD1 (6 bases). Per germline, CDR1 SEHNR and CDR2 FQNEAQ (reference sequence). V was shortened by 4 bases and J by 5 bases, with 12 bases between the two germline ends. CDR3 length: 14 amino acids. CDR3 nucleotides: TGTGCCAGCAGCTCGGGACACACCTATCAGCCCCAGCATTTT. It translates to CASSSGHTYQPQHF.

This chain links TRBV6-5 with TRBJ1-5; D possibly corresponds to TRBD1 (5 bases). This CDR3 comprises 14 residues. Trimming removed 2 bases from V and 6 bases from J, with 11 bases in between. Per germline, CDR1 MNHEY and CDR2 SVGAGI. The DNA of the CDR3 is TGTGCCAGCAGTTACCTTCTGGGGGGTCAGCCCCAGCATTTT. Translation gives CASSYLLGGQPQHF.

The chain recombines TRBV5-1 with TRBJ2-5; the match to TRBD2 covers 7 bases. After removal of 3 bases from V and 2 bases from J, the junction contained 4 bases not matched to a gene. CDR1 is SGHRS and CDR2 is YFSETQ in the germline V gene. This CDR3 comprises 14 residues. The CDR3 spells CASSSRGSQETQYF. The CDR3 DNA is TGCGCCAGCAGCTCGCGGGGGTCTCAAGAGACCCAGTACTTC.

This sequence joins TRBV4-1 and TRBJ2-2; D might be TRBD2 (5 bases). Trimming took off 0 bases at V and 6 bases at J, with 11 bases between the two ends. Germline V gene data show CDR1 as MGHRA and CDR2 as YSYEKL. The CDR3 has 15 residues. CDR3 sequence reads: CASSQDRASPGELFF. Written as DNA, the CDR3 is TGCGCCAGCAGCCAAGACAGAGCTAGCCCCGGGGAGCTGTTTTTT.

The CDR3 nucleotides read TGTGCCAGCAGCCCCCTGACTTACGAGCAGTACTTC. Encoded protein: CASSPLTYEQYF. The chain joins TRBV11-3 to TRBJ2-7; D is undetermined. CDR1 and CDR2 (germline): SGHNT, YENEEA. V was pared by 5 bases and J by 4 bases, with 9 bases between. There are 12 residues in the CDR3.

Note on this clone: One end of the junction varies from germline; a read error may be responsible. This chain joins TRBV4-2 and TRBJ2-7, with D uncertain. Germline assignment: CDR1 LGHNA and CDR2 YNFKEQ. The CDR3 consists of 15 residues. CDR3 coding DNA: TGTGCCAGCAGCCAAGGTGGCGGTACCTCCCACGAGCAGTACTTC. This codes for CASSQGGGTSHEQYF.

This clone occurred once. The chain couples TRBV2 to TRBJ2-1, with 7 bases identical to TRBD2. The germline gives CDR1 SNHLY, CDR2 FYNNEI. Germline trimming cut 7 bases from V and 8 bases from J; bases unmatched to any gene: 8. The CDR3 is 13 amino acids. The CDR3 DNA reads TGTGCCAGCACCTTGGGGGGGTGGTATGAGCAGTTCTTC. Translated, it gives CASTLGGWYEQFF.

This chain joins TRBV21-1 and TRBJ2-7; TRBD2, the D gene given by the table, was not confirmed from the DNA. TRBV21-1 is marked as a pseudogene. There are 16 residues in the CDR3. CDR3 sequence: CASSKIRPGLPSEQYF. DNA for the CDR3: TGTGCCAGCAGCAAAATTCGCCCGGGACTGCCCAGCGAGCAGTACTTC.

V usage is TRBV7-2 and J usage is TRBJ1-5; maybe TRBD1 (6 bases). Trimming cost V 5 bases and J 4 bases, with 9 bases left between them. This CDR3 region has 13 residues. CDR1 and CDR2 (germline): SGHTA, FQGNSA. CDR3 protein: CASSRTVNQPQHF. CDR3 in DNA: TGTGCCAGCAGCAGGACAGTTAATCAGCCCCAGCATTTT.

The rearrangement joins TRBV27 to TRBJ2-1; 11 bases are a match to TRBD2. The trim removed 5 bases at V and 4 bases at J, leaving 4 bases unmatched. Looked up from germline, CDR1 is MNHEY and CDR2 is SMNVEV (reference sequence). This CDR3 has 15 residues. CDR3 nucleotides: TGTGCCAGCAGTGCCTTAGCGGGGGGGTACAATGAGCAGTTCTTC. Translated, it gives CASSALAGGYNEQFF.

The chain couples TRBV19 to TRBJ2-7, with D perhaps TRBD1 (5 bases). Germline V CDR1 and CDR2: LNHDA, SQIVND (reference sequence). The CDR3 is 16 residues long. V was cut by 1 base and J by 3 bases, with 16 bases left in between. CDR3 loop: CASSIVLFGQGYEQYF. CDR3 coding DNA: TGTGCCAGTAGTATAGTCCTGTTTGGGCAGGGCTACGAGCAGTACTTC.

The V gene is TRBV2, the J gene TRBJ2-1; D gene uncertain. Germline V gives CDR1 SNHLY, CDR2 FYNNEI. Trimming pared 7 bases from V and 4 bases from J, leaving 11 bases between. The CDR3 totals 13 residues. This CDR3 reads CASNVEKYNEQFF. In DNA form, the CDR3 reads TGTGCCAGCAACGTGGAGAAGTACAATGAGCAGTTCTTC.

The chain links TRBV25-1 to TRBJ1-2, with 9 bases fitting TRBD1. This CDR3 spans 14 amino acids. In germline, CDR1 is MGHDK, CDR2 SYGVNS. V gave up 5 bases and J gave up 3 bases; unmatched junction bases: 4. The CDR3 DNA reads TGTGCCAGCAGTCGACAGGGGGGTGACTATGGCTACACCTTC. Protein product: CASSRQGGDYGYTF.